This TCR beta chain was recovered during a study of cytomegalovirus exposure and HLA in healthy donors. Study-wide points: According to an earlier analysis, most TCR beta V segments yielded productive rearrangements about 87% or about 30% of the time.

With regard to this clone: The antigen is undetermined.

PCR primers comprised 60 Vbeta and 13 Jbeta primers. The protocol was immunoSEQ multiplex PCR, while the TCRdb copy is restricted to in-frame clones and leaves out a portion. This table holds 100,000 to 130,000 clones, roughly 70% found once. The CDR3 covers 19 residues. Germline loops: CDR1 SGDLS, CDR2 YYNGEE. V was clipped by 3 bases and J by 4 bases; unmatched bases: 17. Source material: PBMCs. The receptor was isolated from a woman between 40 and 55 years old in good health and CMV-seropositive. This sequence joins TRBV9 and TRBJ2-3; 10 bases agree with TRBD2. CDR3 residues: CASSADPAGSGGAPDTQYF. The CDR3 bases are TGTGCCAGCAGCGCCGATCCGGCTGGGAGCGGGGGGGCCCCAGATACGCAGTATTTT.